There are a few counts of the clone carrying this T cell receptor (beta chain). The data belong to a study of T cells in Graves' hyperthyroidism and ophthalmopathy. V was cut by 4 bases and J by 5 bases, with 17 bases left in between. CDR3 length equals 15 residues. What was amplified from RNA transcripts were TCR beta CDR3 regions. A first-round RT-PCR of the TCR CDR3 used the HTBI primer set. One entry per CDR3 protein, called by TCRdb with MiXCR from the multiplex PCR reads. The sample holds hundreds of thousands of distinct CDR3 sequences; 38% are singletons and the top ten take more than 7%. The chain uses TRBV12-3 or TRBV12-4 and TRBJ1-2; weak D call: TRBD1 (6 bases). What was sequenced was blood. The sequence was obtained from a man aged 18 to 30 with Graves' hyperthyroidism. Here the CDR3 reads CASSSVQGTGYGYTF. CDR3 in DNA: TGTGCCAGCAGTTCGGTCCAGGGAACAGGGTATGGCTACACCTTC.